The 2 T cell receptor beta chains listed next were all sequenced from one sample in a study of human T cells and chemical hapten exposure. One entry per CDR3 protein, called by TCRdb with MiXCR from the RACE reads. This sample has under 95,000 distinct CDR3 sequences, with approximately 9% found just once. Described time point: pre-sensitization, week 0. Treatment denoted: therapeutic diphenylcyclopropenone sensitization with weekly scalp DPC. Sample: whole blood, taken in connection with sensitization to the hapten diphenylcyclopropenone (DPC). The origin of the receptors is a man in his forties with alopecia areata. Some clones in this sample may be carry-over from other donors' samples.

The CDR3 region has the DNA TGTGCCAGCAGCGCGACCCCCCCCTCTGGGGCCAACGTCCTGACTTTC. This translates into CASSATPPSGANVLTF. This chain links TRBV6-5 with TRBJ2-6, with D uncertain. Germline lookup yields CDR1 MNHEY and CDR2 SVGAGI. The ends were cut back, 6 bases at V and 0 bases at J, with 12 bases in the middle. This CDR3 is built from 16 residues.

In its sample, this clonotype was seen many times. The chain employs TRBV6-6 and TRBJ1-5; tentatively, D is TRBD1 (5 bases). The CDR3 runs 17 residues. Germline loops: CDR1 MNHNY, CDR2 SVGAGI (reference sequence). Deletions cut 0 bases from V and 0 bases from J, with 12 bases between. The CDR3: CASSYSVYRSSNQPQHF. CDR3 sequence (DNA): TGTGCCAGCAGTTACTCCGTTTACAGGAGTAGCAATCAGCCCCAGCATTTT.